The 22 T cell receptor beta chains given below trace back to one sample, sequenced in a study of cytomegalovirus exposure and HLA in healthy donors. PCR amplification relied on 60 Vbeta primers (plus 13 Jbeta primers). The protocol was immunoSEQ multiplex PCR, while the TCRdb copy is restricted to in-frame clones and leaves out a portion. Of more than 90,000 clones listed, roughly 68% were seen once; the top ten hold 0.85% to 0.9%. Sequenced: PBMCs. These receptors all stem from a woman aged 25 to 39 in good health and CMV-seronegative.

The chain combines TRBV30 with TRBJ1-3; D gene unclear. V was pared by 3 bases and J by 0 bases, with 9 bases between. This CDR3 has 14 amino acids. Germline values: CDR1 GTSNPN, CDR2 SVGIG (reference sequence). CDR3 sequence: CAWRETYSGNTIYF. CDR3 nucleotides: TGTGCCTGGAGGGAGACCTACTCTGGAAACACCATATATTTT.

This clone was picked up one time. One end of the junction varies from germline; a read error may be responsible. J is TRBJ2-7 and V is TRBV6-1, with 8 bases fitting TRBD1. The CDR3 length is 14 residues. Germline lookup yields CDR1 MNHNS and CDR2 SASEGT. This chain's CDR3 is CASREDRGGFEQYF. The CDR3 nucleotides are TGTGCCAGCAGAGAAGACAGGGGAGGATTCGAGCAGTACTTC.

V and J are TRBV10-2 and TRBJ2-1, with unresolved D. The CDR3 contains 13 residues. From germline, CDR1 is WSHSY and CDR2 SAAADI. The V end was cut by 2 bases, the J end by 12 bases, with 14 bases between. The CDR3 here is CASSETRSSTQFF. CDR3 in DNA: TGCGCCAGCAGTGAGACGCGTAGCTCAACGCAGTTCTTC.

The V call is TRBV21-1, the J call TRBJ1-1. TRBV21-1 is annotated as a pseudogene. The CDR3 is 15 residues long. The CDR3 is CASSKGGGANTEAFF. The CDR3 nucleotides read TGTGCCAGCAGCAAAGGGGGAGGGGCTAACACTGAAGCTTTCTTT.

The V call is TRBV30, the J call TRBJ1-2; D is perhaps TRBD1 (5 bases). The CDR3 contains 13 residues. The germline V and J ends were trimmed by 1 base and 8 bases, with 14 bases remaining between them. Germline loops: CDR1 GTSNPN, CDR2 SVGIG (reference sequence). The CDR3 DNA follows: TGTGCCTGGAGTGCAGGGCAGGCTTGGGGCTACACCTTC. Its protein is CAWSAGQAWGYTF.

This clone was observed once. CDR3 DNA: TGCGCCAGCAGCCCCGGGGGGTTACTAGCGGGGGGTTACGAGCAGTACTTC. Amino acids: CASSPGGLLAGGYEQYF. The rearrangement joins TRBV5-1 to TRBJ2-7; 12 positions match TRBD2. V gave up 4 bases and J gave up 4 bases; unmatched junction bases: 12. The germline V gene has CDR1 SGHRS and CDR2 YFSETQ. The CDR3 contains 17 residues.

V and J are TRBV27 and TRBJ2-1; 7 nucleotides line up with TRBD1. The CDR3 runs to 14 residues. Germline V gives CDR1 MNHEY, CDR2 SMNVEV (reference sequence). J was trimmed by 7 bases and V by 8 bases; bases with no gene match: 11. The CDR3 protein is CASRNRGIQNEQFF. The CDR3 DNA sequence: TGTGCCAGCCGGAACAGGGGTATACAGAATGAGCAGTTCTTC.

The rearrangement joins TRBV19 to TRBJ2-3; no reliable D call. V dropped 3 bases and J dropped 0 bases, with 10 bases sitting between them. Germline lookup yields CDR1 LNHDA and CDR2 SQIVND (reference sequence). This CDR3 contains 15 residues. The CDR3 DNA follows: TGTGCCAGTAGTATTGAGACACTCAGCACAGATACGCAGTATTTT. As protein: CASSIETLSTDTQYF.

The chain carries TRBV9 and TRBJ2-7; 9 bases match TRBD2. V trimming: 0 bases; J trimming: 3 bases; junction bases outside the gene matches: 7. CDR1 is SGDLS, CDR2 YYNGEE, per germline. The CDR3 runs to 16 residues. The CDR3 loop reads CASSVGTGRGGYEQYF. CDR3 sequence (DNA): TGTGCCAGCAGCGTAGGGACGGGGCGGGGGGGCTACGAGCAGTACTTC. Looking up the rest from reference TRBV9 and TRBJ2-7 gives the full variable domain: DSGVTQTPKHLITATGQRVTLRCSPRSGDLSVYWYQQSLDQGLQFLIQYYNGEERAKGNILERFSAQQFPDLHSELNLSSLELGDSALYFCASSVGTGRGGYEQYFGPGTRLTVT.

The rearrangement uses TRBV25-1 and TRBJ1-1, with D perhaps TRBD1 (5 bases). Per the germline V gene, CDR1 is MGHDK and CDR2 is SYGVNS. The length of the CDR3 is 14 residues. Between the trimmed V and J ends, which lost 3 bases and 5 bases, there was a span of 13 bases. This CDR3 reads CASSEDGGGTEAFF. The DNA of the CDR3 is TGTGCCAGCAGTGAGGACGGGGGGGGTACTGAAGCTTTCTTT.

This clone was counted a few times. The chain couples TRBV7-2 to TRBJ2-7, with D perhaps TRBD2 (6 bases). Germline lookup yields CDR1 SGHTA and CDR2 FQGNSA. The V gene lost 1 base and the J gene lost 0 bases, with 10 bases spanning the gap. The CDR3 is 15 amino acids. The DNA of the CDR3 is TGTGCCAGCAGCTTAGTCGCGGGGAGCTCCTACGAGCAGTACTTC. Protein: CASSLVAGSSYEQYF.

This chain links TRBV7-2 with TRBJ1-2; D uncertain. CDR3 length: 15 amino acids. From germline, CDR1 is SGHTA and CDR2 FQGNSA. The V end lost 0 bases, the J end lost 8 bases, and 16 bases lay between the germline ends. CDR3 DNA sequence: TGTGCCAGCAGCTTAGCCACAGCTATTGACAAGGGCTACACCTTC. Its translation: CASSLATAIDKGYTF.

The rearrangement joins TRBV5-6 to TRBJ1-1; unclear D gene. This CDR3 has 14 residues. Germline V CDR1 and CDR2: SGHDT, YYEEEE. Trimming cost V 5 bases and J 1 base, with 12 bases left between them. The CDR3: CASSFQHQNTEAFF. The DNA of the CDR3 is TGTGCCAGCAGTTTTCAACACCAGAACACTGAAGCTTTCTTT.

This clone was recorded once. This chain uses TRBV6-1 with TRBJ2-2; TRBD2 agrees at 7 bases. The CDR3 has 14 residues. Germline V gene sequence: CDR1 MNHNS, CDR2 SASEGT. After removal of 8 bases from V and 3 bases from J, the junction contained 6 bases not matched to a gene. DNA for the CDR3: TGTGCCAGCCATGGGGAGGGCCACACCGGGGAGCTGTTTTTT. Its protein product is CASHGEGHTGELFF.

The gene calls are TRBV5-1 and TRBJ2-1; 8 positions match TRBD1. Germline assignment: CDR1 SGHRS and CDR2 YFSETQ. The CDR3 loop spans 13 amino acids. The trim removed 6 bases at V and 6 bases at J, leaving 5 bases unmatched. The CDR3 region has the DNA TGCGCCAGCACCCAACAGGGGGGCAATGAGCAGTTCTTC. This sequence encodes CASTQQGGNEQFF.

The DNA of the CDR3 is TGTGCCAGCAGTGAAGACGGAGGAGTCAGGGGCCCTACCTCCTCTGGAAACACCATATATTTT. Protein sequence: CASSEDGGVRGPTSSGNTIYF. This chain joins TRBV6-1 and TRBJ1-3, with D possibly TRBD1 on 6 matching bases. Germline V gives CDR1 MNHNS, CDR2 SASEGT. The V end lost 1 base, the J end lost 0 bases, and 25 bases lay between the germline ends. CDR3 size: 21 residues.

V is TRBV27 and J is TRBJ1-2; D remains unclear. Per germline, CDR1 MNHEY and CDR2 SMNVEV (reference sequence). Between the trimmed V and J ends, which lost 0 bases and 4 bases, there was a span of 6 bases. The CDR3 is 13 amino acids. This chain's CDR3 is CASSLSPGYGYTF. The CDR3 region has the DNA TGTGCCAGCAGTTTATCGCCCGGCTATGGCTACACCTTC.

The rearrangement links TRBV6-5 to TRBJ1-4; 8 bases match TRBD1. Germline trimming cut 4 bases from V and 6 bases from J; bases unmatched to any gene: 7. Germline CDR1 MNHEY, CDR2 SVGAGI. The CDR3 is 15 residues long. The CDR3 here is CASSFQGALDEKLFF. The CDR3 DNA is TGTGCCAGCAGTTTTCAGGGGGCACTGGATGAAAAACTGTTTTTT.

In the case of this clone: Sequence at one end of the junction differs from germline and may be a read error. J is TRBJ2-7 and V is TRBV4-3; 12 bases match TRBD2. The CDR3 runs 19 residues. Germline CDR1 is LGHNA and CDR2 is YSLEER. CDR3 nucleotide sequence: TGCGCCAGCAGCCTTAATCTCAAGACTAGCGGGGGATTCTCCCACGAGCAGTACTTC. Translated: CASSLNLKTSGGFSHEQYF.

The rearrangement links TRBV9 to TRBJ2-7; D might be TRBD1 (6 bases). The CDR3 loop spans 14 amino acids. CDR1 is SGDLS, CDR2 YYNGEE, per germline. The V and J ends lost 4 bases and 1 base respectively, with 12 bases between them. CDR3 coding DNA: TGTGCCAGCAGCCCCCGACAGGAATCCTACGAGCAGTACTTC. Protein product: CASSPRQESYEQYF.

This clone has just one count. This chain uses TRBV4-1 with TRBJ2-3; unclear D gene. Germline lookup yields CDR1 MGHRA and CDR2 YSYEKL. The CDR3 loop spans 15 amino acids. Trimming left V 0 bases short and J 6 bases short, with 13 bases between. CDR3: CASSQDWAGKDTQYF. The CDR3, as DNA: TGCGCCAGCAGCCAAGATTGGGCAGGAAAGGATACGCAGTATTTT.

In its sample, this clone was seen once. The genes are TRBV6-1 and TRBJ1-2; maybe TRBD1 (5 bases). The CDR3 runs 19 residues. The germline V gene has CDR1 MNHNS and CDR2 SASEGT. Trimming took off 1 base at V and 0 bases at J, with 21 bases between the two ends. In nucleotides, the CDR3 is TGTGCCAGCAGTGAAGGGGTCCGGGCCGCAGGGTTAGCTAACTATGGCTACACCTTC. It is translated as CASSEGVRAAGLANYGYTF.